The clone carrying this T cell receptor beta chain was counted many times. Its target is not known. This specimen belongs to a study of CD8 T cells in ankylosing spondylitis. Germline V gene data show CDR1 as SQVTM and CDR2 as ANQGSEA. This CDR3 has 11 residues. Trimming removed 7 bases from V and 7 bases from J; junction bases left unmatched: 4. By quantitative 5'-RACE with molecular barcodes, the TCR beta libraries were made. TCRdb redid the calling of the 5' RACE reads with MiXCR, one entry per CDR3 protein. The sample lists 450,000 to 550,000 distinct CDR3 sequences, approximately 5.3% seen once, with 3.5% in the top ten. Study-level results: Reports of some motif variants in reactive arthritis synovial fluid and blood predate this one. Blood from ankylosing spondylitis patients appeared to carry a characteristic roughly eight-variant TCR beta motif. Clones tied to disease were said to be significantly enriched in matched ankylosing spondylitis synovial fluid. Disease-linked clones were found to be CD8+ and relatively rare in peripheral blood.

This clonotype originated in a male donor with ankylosing spondylitis. Sequenced input: blood, either unsorted or a sorted T cell fraction (not recorded which). This chain joins TRBV29-1 and TRBJ2-1; 7 bases map to TRBD1. DNA for the CDR3: TGCAGCGAAAAACAGGGGAATGAGCAGTTCTTC. Its translation is CSEKQGNEQFF.